This T cell receptor beta chain is from a study of CD8 T cells in ankylosing spondylitis. This clonotype was counted a few times. The antigen is not known. Regarding the study as a whole: Some of these motif variants have turned up before, in reports on reactive arthritis synovial fluid and blood.

V dropped 2 bases and J dropped 4 bases, with 11 bases sitting between them. The CDR3 has 15 residues. The V gene's germline CDR1 is KGHSH and CDR2 LQKENI. TCRdb passed the 5' RACE reads through MiXCR, listing each CDR3 protein once. Of about 96,000 distinct CDR3 sequences in the sample, 25% to 35% were seen once. This sequence was found in a male donor with ankylosing spondylitis or in good health (not recorded which). The sequenced sample consisted of blood, either unsorted or a sorted T cell fraction (not recorded which). This sequence joins TRBV18 and TRBJ1-4, with D maybe TRBD1 (5 bases). This chain's CDR3 is CASSPGTYVNEKLFF. The CDR3 DNA reads TGTGCCAGCTCACCAGGGACGTATGTTAATGAAAAACTGTTTTTT.